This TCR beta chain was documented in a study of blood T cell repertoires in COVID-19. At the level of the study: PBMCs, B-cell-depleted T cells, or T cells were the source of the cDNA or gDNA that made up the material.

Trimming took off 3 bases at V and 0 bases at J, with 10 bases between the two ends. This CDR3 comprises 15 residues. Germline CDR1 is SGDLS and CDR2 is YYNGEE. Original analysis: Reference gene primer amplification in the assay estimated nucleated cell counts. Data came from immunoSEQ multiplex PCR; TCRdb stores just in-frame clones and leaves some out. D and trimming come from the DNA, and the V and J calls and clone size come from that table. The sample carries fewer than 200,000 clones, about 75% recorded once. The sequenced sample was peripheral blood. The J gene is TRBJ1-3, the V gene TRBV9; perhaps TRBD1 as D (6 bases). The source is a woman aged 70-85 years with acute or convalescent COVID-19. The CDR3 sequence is CASSALQGSGNTIYF. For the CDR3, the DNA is TGTGCCAGCAGCGCTCTACAGGGCTCTGGAAACACCATATATTTT.